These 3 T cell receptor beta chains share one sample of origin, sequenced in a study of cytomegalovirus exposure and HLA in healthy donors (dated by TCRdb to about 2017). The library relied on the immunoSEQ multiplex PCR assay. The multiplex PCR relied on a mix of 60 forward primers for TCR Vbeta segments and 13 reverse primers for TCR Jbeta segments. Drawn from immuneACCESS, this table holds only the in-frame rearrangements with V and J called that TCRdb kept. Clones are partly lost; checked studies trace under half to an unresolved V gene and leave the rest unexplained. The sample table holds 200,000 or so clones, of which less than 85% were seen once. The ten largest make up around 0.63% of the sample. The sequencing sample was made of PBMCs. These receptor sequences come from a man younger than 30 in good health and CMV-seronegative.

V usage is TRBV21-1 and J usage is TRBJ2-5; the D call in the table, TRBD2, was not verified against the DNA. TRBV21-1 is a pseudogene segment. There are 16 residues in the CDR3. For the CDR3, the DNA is TGTGCCAGCAGCCCCGGAACTGACCCTCCGGGAGAGACCCAGTACTTC. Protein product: CASSPGTDPPGETQYF.

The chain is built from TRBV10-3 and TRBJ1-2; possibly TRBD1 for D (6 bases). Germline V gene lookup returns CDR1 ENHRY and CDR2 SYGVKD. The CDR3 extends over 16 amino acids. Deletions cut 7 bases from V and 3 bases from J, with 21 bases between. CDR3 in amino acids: CAINPTGQTGDYGYTF. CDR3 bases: TGTGCCATCAACCCCACCGGACAGACCGGTGACTATGGCTACACCTTC.

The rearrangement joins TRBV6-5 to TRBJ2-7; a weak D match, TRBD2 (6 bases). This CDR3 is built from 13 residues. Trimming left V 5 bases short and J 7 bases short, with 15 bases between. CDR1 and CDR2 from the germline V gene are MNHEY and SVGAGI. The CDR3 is CASSRGTAREQYF. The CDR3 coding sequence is TGTGCCAGCAGTCGGGGGACTGCCAGGGAGCAGTACTTC.